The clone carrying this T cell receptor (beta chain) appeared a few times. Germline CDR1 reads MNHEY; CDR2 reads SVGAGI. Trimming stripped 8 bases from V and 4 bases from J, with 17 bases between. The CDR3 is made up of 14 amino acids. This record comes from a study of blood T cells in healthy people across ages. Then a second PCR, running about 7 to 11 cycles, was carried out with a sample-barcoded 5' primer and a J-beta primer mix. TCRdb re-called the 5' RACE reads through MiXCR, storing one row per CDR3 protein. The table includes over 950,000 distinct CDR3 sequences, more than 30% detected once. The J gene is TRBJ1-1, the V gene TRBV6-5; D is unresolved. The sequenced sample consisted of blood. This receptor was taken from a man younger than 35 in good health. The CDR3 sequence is CASALREYGTEAFF. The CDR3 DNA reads TGTGCCAGCGCTCTGAGGGAATACGGCACTGAAGCTTTCTTT.